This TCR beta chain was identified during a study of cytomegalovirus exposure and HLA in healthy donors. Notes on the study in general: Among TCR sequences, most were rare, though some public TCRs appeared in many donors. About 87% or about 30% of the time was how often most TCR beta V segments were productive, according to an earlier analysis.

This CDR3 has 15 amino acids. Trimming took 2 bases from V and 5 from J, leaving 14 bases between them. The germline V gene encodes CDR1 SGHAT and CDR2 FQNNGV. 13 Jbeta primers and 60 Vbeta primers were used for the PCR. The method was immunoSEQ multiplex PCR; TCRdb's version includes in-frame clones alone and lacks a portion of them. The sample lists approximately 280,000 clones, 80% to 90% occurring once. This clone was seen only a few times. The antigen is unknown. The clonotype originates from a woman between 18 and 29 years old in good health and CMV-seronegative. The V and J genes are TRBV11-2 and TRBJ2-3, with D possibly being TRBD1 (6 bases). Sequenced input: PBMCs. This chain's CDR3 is CASSLQQGSRDTQYF. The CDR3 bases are TGTGCCAGCAGCTTACAACAGGGTTCCCGAGATACGCAGTATTTT.